A single sample gave rise to the 20 T cell receptor beta chains below, sequenced in a study of shared clonotypes between healthy human individuals. Only in-frame clones appear in the TCRdb table, and some are missing; sequencing was by immunoSEQ multiplex PCR. This table has approximately 620,000 clones, roughly 97% appearing once. Source material: naive CD4+ T cells sorted from blood. Subset given: CD45RA+ positively selected. The origin of the receptors is a woman between 25 and 40 years old in good health.

J is TRBJ2-3 and V is TRBV29-1; weak D call: TRBD2 (5 bases). CDR1 and CDR2 from the germline V gene are SQVTM and ANQGSEA. The V end was cut by 1 base, the J end by 4 bases, with 12 bases between. The CDR3 sequence is 14 residues long. The CDR3 DNA reads as TGCAGCGTTGAAGGTGGGGAGCAGCCAGATACGCAGTATTTT. Amino acids: CSVEGGEQPDTQYF.

V and J are TRBV30 and TRBJ2-7; D is undetermined. With 1 base removed from V and 4 bases from J, the gap between germline ends came to 17 bases. CDR3 length equals 15 residues. The germline V gene encodes CDR1 GTSNPN and CDR2 SVGIG (reference sequence). DNA for the CDR3: TGTGCCTGGAGTGGACATAGCCAGAGCTTTTACGAGCAGTACTTC. As protein: CAWSGHSQSFYEQYF.

J is TRBJ2-7 and V is TRBV28; a weak D match, TRBD1 (6 bases). The CDR3 loop spans 13 amino acids. The germline V gene has CDR1 MDHEN and CDR2 SYDVKM. Deletions cut 3 bases from V and 3 bases from J, with 9 bases between. CDR3 nucleotides: TGTGCCAGCAGTTTTCGACAGGACTACGAGCAGTACTTC. Amino acid sequence: CASSFRQDYEQYF. Full variable domain (rest looked up from reference TRBV28 and TRBJ2-7): DVKVTQSSRYLVKRTGEKVFLECVQDMDHENMFWYRQDPGLGLRLIYFSYDVKMKEKGDIPEGYSVSREKKERFSLILESASTNQTSMYLCASSFRQDYEQYFGPGTRLTVT.

This chain links TRBV2 with TRBJ2-7; TRBD2 aligns across 10 bases. V dropped 6 bases and J dropped 6; count of bases not matched to a gene: 5. CDR1 SNHLY and CDR2 FYNNEI come from the germline V gene. The CDR3 runs to 13 residues. CDR3 sequence: CASRGTSDSEQYF. The CDR3 nucleotides are TGTGCCAGCAGAGGGACTAGCGACTCCGAGCAGTACTTC.

This chain links TRBV2 with TRBJ2-1; the match to TRBD2 covers 9 bases. The CDR3 has 15 amino acids. Unmatched junction bases numbered 5, after V lost 6 bases and J lost 2 bases. Germline assignment: CDR1 SNHLY and CDR2 FYNNEI. CDR3 sequence reads: CASSPGLATYNEQFF. CDR3 sequence (DNA): TGTGCCAGCAGCCCGGGACTAGCTACCTACAATGAGCAGTTCTTC.

The table lists this clone with a count of one. CDR3 sequence reads: CASSRHPRGQYF. DNA of the CDR3: TGTGCCAGCAGCCGCCACCCCCGGGGGCAGTACTTC. J is TRBJ2-5 and V is TRBV28; a weak D match, TRBD2 (6 bases). This CDR3 has 12 amino acids. Germline CDR1 reads MDHEN; CDR2 reads SYDVKM. With 6 bases removed from V and 11 bases from J, the gap between germline ends came to 16 bases.

J is TRBJ1-5 and V is TRBV9, with D tentatively TRBD1 (5 bases). The germline CDR1 and CDR2 sequences are SGDLS and YYNGEE. The CDR3 sequence is 15 residues long. Trimming pared 5 bases from V and 4 bases from J, leaving 16 bases between. The CDR3 here is CASSLRGLGNQPQHF. The CDR3 nucleotides read TGTGCCAGCAGTCTTAGGGGTTTGGGTAATCAGCCCCAGCATTTT.

The chain combines TRBV7-9 with TRBJ2-1; D is possibly TRBD1 or TRBD2 (5 bases each). V lost 3 bases and J 1 base, leaving 7 bases between the germline ends. The CDR3 has 14 amino acids. CDR1 and CDR2 from the germline V gene are SEHNR and FQNEAQ (reference sequence). The CDR3 DNA sequence: TGTGCCAGCAGCTTGGGGGTATCCTACAATGAGCAGTTCTTC. Its translation is CASSLGVSYNEQFF. The full variable domain, in which reference TRBV7-9 and TRBJ2-1 provide the parts outside the CDR3, is DTGVSQNPRHKITKRGQNVTFRCDPISEHNRLYWYRQTLGQGPEFLTYFQNEAQLEKSRLLSDRFSAERPKGSFSTLEIQRTEQGDSAMYLCASSLGVSYNEQFFGPGTRLTVL.

The chain recombines TRBV11-2 with TRBJ2-1; D remains ambiguous. Germline V gene lookup returns CDR1 SGHAT and CDR2 FQNNGV. CDR3 length equals 14 residues. V lost 0 bases and J lost 7, with 10 bases in between. In DNA form, the CDR3 reads TGTGCCAGCAGCTTAGATCGGGTTGGTAATGAGCAGTTCTTC. Translating it yields CASSLDRVGNEQFF.

The CDR3 sequence is CASSRGEFYGYTF. CDR3 nucleotides: TGTGCCAGCTCCCGTGGAGAATTCTATGGCTACACCTTC. V is TRBV18 and J is TRBJ1-2; D not resolved. V was shortened by 6 bases and J by 4 bases, with 12 bases between the two germline ends. Germline CDR1 is KGHSH and CDR2 is LQKENI. This CDR3 region has 13 residues.

This rearrangement joins TRBV4-1 to TRBJ2-5, with 10 bases lining up with TRBD2. The CDR3 has 16 amino acids. V was pared by 2 bases and J by 3 bases, with 6 bases of the junction left unmatched. Looked up from germline, CDR1 is MGHRA and CDR2 is YSYEKL. This CDR3 is CASSQTPLAGEETQYF. CDR3 coding DNA: TGCGCCAGCAGCCAAACCCCCCTAGCGGGGGAAGAGACCCAGTACTTC.

The chain uses TRBV27 and TRBJ2-6; D remains ambiguous. This CDR3 has 15 amino acids. Trimming removed 2 bases at V and 0 bases at J, with 5 bases between. Germline values: CDR1 MNHEY, CDR2 SMNVEV (reference sequence). The CDR3 DNA reads TGTGCCAGCAGTTTAATGCACTCTGGGGCCAACGTCCTGACTTTC. Protein: CASSLMHSGANVLTF.

V usage is TRBV7-9 and J usage is TRBJ1-2; 8 bases align to TRBD1. There are 15 residues in the CDR3. V trimming: 5 bases; J trimming: 8 bases; junction bases outside the gene matches: 13. CDR1 and CDR2 from the germline V gene are SEHNR and FQNEAQ (reference sequence). The CDR3 DNA reads as TGTGCCAGCAGCCTTGGGACAGGAACTCCGTTCGGCTACACCTTC. Translating gives CASSLGTGTPFGYTF.

The V call is TRBV28, the J call TRBJ2-7; possible D gene TRBD2, 6 bases. This CDR3 spans 16 amino acids. The germline V gene has CDR1 MDHEN and CDR2 SYDVKM. V was trimmed by 6 bases and J by 4 bases, leaving 22 bases between them. CDR3 in amino acids: CASRLRKREHFYEQYF. The CDR3 DNA reads TGTGCCAGCAGGCTCCGGAAACGGGAGCATTTTTACGAGCAGTACTTC.

The chain's CDR3 is CASSRGLAGGGTQYF. CDR3 bases: TGTGCCAGCAGTCGGGGACTAGCGGGGGGCGGAACCCAGTACTTC. This chain joins TRBV28 and TRBJ2-5; 15 nucleotides agree with TRBD2. CDR3 length: 15 amino acids. Trimming took 5 bases from V and 8 from J; bases not matched to a gene: 6. The germline V gene has CDR1 MDHEN and CDR2 SYDVKM. The variable domain in full, completed from reference TRBV28 and TRBJ2-5, reads DVKVTQSSRYLVKRTGEKVFLECVQDMDHENMFWYRQDPGLGLRLIYFSYDVKMKEKGDIPEGYSVSREKKERFSLILESASTNQTSMYLCASSRGLAGGGTQYFGPGTRLLVL.

The chain links TRBV19 to TRBJ1-1, with D possibly matching TRBD1 (5 bases). Germline V gene data show CDR1 as LNHDA and CDR2 as SQIVND (reference sequence). With 2 bases removed from V and 1 base from J, the gap between germline ends came to 20 bases. The CDR3 consists of 18 residues. CDR3 nucleotides: TGTGCCAGTAGTATAACTGGTTGGCAGGGTGGCGGGAACACTGAAGCTTTCTTT. This codes for CASSITGWQGGGNTEAFF.

J is TRBJ2-5 and V is TRBV2, with 13 positions matching TRBD2. CDR3 length: 13 residues. The germline V gene encodes CDR1 SNHLY and CDR2 FYNNEI. V lost 10 bases, J lost 10 bases, and 9 bases stayed unmatched. CDR3 amino acids: CATRTSGSELQYF. The CDR3 DNA follows: TGTGCCACAAGGACTAGCGGGAGTGAGCTCCAGTACTTC.

This sequence joins TRBV27 and TRBJ2-1; 10 bases match TRBD2. Looked up from germline, CDR1 is MNHEY and CDR2 is SMNVEV (reference sequence). J gave up 0 bases and V 7 bases, and 12 bases lay outside the gene matches. The CDR3 extends over 18 amino acids. The CDR3 reads CASTNSGLATSSYNEQFF. The CDR3 DNA sequence: TGTGCCAGCACAAACTCGGGACTAGCGACGAGCTCCTACAATGAGCAGTTCTTC.

The rearrangement joins TRBV7-9 to TRBJ1-3, with 9 bases matching TRBD1. From germline, CDR1 is SEHNR and CDR2 FQNEAQ (reference sequence). V dropped 5 bases and J dropped 3; count of bases not matched to a gene: 8. This CDR3 comprises 16 residues. The CDR3: CASSPRGTGYGNTIYF. The CDR3 nucleotides are TGTGCCAGCAGCCCGCGTGGGACAGGGTATGGAAACACCATATATTTT.

V usage is TRBV11-3 and J usage is TRBJ2-3, with 7 positions matching TRBD2. The CDR3 contains 16 residues. Losses at the gene ends were 1 base for V and 0 bases for J; bases not matched to a gene: 4. Germline V gene sequence: CDR1 SGHNT, CDR2 YENEEA. CDR3 sequence reads: CASSLGGSGSTDTQYF. The DNA for the CDR3 is TGTGCCAGCAGCTTAGGCGGGAGCGGTAGCACAGATACGCAGTATTTT.